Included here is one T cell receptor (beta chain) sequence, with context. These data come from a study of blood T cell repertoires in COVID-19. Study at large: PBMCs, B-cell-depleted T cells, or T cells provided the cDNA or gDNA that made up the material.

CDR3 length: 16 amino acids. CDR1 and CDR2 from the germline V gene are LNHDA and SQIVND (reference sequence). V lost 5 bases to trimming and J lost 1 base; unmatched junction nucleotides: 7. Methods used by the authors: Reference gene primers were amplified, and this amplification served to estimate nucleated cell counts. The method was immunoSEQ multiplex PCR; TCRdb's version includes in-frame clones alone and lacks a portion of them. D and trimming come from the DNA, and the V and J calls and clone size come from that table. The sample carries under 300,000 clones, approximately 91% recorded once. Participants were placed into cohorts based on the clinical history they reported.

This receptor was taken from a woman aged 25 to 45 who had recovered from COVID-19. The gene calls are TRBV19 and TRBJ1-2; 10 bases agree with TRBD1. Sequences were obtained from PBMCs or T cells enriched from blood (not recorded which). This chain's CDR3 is CASSFRDRGYNYGYTF. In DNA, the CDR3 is TGTGCCAGTAGTTTCCGGGACAGGGGTTATAACTATGGCTACACCTTC.